This record concerns one T cell receptor (beta chain) sequence. Its antigen is still unknown. These data belong to a study of T cell responses to AZD1222 COVID-19 vaccine. General study results and limits: Mostly white British, mostly female donors; authors suggested clonal diversity may be underestimated. Spike-specific TCR repertoires showed rising breadth and depth after two AZD1222 doses.

The protocol was immunoSEQ multiplex PCR, while the TCRdb copy is restricted to in-frame clones and leaves out a portion. The sample has 80,000 to 95,000 clones, over 80% seen once. Germline CDR1 and CDR2: SQVTM and ANQGSEA. There are 15 residues in the CDR3. Trimming pared 0 bases from V and 2 bases from J, leaving 11 bases between. This sequence joins TRBV29-1 and TRBJ1-5; no clear D gene. The clonotype originates from an adult in good health. This specimen consisted of peripheral blood, obtained on day 0 of AZD1222 vaccination. The CDR3 coding sequence is TGCAGCGTTGAAGAGGGAGGCACAGGCAATCAGCCCCAGCATTTT. This sequence encodes CSVEEGGTGNQPQHF.